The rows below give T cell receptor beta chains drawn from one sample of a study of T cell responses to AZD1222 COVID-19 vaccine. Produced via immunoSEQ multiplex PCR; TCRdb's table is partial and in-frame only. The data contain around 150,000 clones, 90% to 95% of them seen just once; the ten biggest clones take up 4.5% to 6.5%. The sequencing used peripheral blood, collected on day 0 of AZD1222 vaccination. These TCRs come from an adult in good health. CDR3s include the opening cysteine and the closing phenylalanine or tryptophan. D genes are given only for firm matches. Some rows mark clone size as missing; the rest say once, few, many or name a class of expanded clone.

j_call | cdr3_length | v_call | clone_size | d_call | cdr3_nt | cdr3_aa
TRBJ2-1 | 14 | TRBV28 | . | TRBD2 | TGTGCCAGCAGTTCCAGCGGGGGTCGTGGTGAGCAGTTCTTC | CASSSSGGRGEQFF
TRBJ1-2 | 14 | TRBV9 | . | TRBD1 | TGTGCCAGCAGCGGACGGACAGGGCAGGATGGCTACACCTTC | CASSGRTGQDGYTF
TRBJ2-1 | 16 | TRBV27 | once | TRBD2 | TGTGCCAGCAGTTCCTTCTCGGCGGGAGCCTACAATGAGCAGTTCTTC | CASSSFSAGAYNEQFF
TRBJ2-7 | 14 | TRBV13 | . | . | TGTGCCAGCAGCTTATGGGGGGCGGTCTACGAGCAGTACTTC | CASSLWGAVYEQYF
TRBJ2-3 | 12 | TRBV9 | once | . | TGTGCCAGCAGCGAGGGGGATGATACGCAGTATTTT | CASSEGDDTQYF
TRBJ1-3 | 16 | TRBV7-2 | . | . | TGTGCCAGCAGCGCAAACAGGGCGCGCACTGGAAACACCATATATTTT | CASSANRARTGNTIYF
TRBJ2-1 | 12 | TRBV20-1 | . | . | TGCAGTGCTAGTGCCTACAACAATGAGCAGTTCTTC | CSASAYNNEQFF
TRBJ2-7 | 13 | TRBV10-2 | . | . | TGCGCCAGCACCCAGGGGGGGGCTAATCAGCAGTACTTC | CASTQGGANQQYF
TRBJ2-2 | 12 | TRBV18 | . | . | TGTGCCAGCTCACCCAACACCGGGGAGCTGTTTTTT | CASSPNTGELFF
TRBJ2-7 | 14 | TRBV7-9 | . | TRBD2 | TGTGCCAGCAGCTTGGGAGGGAGCGGCTACGAGCAGTACTTC | CASSLGGSGYEQYF
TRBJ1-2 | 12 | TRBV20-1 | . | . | TGCAGTGCTAGTGCCGGGAGCTATGGCTACACCTTC | CSASAGSYGYTF
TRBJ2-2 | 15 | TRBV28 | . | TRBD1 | TGTGCCAGCATAGGACAGGGGGCGGGCACCGGGGAGCTGTTTTTT | CASIGQGAGTGELFF
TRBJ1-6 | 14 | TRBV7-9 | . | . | TGTGCCAGCAGCGTTGACAGTCAAGGTTCACCCCTCCACTTT | CASSVDSQGSPLHF
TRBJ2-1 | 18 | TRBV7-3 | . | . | TGTGCCAGCAGCTTAAACCCCACCGGCGGAAGCTCCTACAATGAGCAGTTCTTC | CASSLNPTGGSSYNEQFF
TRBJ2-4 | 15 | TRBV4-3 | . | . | TGCGCCAGCAGCCCAGGGTGGGGCGCCCAAAACATTCAGTACTTC | CASSPGWGAQNIQYF
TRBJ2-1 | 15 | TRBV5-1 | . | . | TGCGCCAGCAGCTTGATAGGTCACAACTCGGATGAGCAGTTCTTC | CASSLIGHNSDEQFF
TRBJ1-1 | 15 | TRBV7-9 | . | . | TGTGCCAGCAGCATCACAGATTCCGTGAACACTGAAGCTTTCTTT | CASSITDSVNTEAFF
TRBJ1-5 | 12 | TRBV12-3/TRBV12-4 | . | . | TGTGCCAGCAGCACAATCCATCAGCCCCAGCATTTT | CASSTIHQPQHF
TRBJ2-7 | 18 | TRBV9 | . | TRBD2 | TGTGCCAGCAGCTTCGGCTTAAACGGACTAGCGGGAGACGGCGAGCAGTACTTC | CASSFGLNGLAGDGEQYF
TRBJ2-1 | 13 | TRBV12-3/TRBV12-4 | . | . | TGTGCCAGCAGTTTACAGGTTAAGGGTGAGCAGTTCTTC | CASSLQVKGEQFF
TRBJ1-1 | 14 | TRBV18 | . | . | TGTGCCAGCTCAGAACCGGGACACAGTTCCCGGGCTTTCTTT | CASSEPGHSSRAFF
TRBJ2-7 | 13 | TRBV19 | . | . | TGTGCCAGTAGTCGGGATACTACCTACGAGCAGTACTTC | CASSRDTTYEQYF
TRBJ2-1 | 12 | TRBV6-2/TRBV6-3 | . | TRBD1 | TGTGCCAGCAGTTACTCGGGACAGCTACAGTTCTTC | CASSYSGQLQFF
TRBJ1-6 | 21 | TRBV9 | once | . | TGTGCCAGCAGCGTAGTCAGAAGGTACAGACAGGCCGGGCTCTATAATTCACCCCTCCACTTT | CASSVVRRYRQAGLYNSPLHF
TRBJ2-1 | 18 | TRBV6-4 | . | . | TGTGCCAGCAGTGCCACTTACCGGAGTAGTTCTCCCTACAATGAGCAGTTCTTC | CASSATYRSSSPYNEQFF
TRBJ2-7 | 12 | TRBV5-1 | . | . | TGCGCCAGCAGCCCCCCGACACAGGAGCAGTACTTC | CASSPPTQEQYF
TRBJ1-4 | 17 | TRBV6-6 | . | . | TGTGCCAGCAGTCCCTCGGCAGGACATGCAACTAATGAAAAACTGTTTTTT | CASSPSAGHATNEKLFF
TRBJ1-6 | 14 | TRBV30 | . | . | TGTGCCTGGAGCCCCCTTCCGGGGCGATCACCCCTCCACTTT | CAWSPLPGRSPLHF
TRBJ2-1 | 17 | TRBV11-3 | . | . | TGTGCCAGCAGCTTAAGGGGTAGCGGCTTCGCCTACAATGAGCAGTTCTTC | CASSLRGSGFAYNEQFF
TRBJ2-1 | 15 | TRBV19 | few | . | TGTGCCAGTAGTATAGTCTCGGGCGCCTACAATGAGCAGTTCTTC | CASSIVSGAYNEQFF
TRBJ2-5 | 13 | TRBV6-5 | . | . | TGTGCCAGCAGTTATTCGGGTTGGGGGACCCAGTACTTC | CASSYSGWGTQYF
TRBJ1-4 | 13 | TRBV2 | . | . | TGTGCCAGCAGTGAAGCAGGAGGTGGAAAACTGTTTTTT | CASSEAGGGKLFF
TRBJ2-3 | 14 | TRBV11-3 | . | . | TGTGCCAGCAGCTTCAGCGGGAGCACAGATACGCAGTATTTT | CASSFSGSTDTQYF
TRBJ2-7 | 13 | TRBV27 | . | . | TGTGCCAGCAGTTTACAGGGATCCTACGAGCAGTACTTC | CASSLQGSYEQYF
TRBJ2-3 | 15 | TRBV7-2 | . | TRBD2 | TGTGCCAGCAGCTTAGGAGCGGGAGCTGGAGATACGCAGTATTTT | CASSLGAGAGDTQYF
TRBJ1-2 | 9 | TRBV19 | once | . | TGTGCCAGTAGCACTGGCTACACCTTC | CASSTGYTF
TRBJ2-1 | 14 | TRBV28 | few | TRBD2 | TGTGCCAGCAGTTTCCTAGCGGGATACAATGAGCAGTTCTTC | CASSFLAGYNEQFF